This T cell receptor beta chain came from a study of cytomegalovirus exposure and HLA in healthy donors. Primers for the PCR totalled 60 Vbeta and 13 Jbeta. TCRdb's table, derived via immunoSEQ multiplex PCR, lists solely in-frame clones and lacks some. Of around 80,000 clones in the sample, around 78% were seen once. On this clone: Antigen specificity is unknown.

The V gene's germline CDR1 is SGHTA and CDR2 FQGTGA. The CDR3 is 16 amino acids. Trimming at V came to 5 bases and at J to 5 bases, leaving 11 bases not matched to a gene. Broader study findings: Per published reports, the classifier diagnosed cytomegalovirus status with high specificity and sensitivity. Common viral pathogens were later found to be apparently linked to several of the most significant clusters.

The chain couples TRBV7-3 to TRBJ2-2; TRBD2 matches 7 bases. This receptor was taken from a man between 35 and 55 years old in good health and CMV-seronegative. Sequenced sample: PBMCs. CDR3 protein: CASSPNQAGVTGELFF. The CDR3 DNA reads TGTGCCAGCAGCCCTAACCAGGCGGGAGTAACCGGGGAGCTGTTTTTT.